The sample holds many counts of the clone carrying this TCR beta chain. Antigen specificity is unknown. The TCRbeta library incorporated unique molecular identifiers. TCRdb re-derived calls from the PCR reads in MiXCR, one entry per CDR3 protein. Of about 200,000 distinct CDR3 sequences listed, 6.3% were seen once; the top ten hold around 4.3%. This record comes from a study of T-cell reconstitution after alpha-beta-depleted transplantation in children. Study observations and caveats: The study reportedly traced alpha-beta T cells about two months after transplant to several hundred expanded graft clones. A year post-transplant, T-cell counts and diversity derived mostly from newly produced T cells. For some patients, TCRbeta diversity was high at day 60 because of recipient T cells and thymic progenitors that survived.

This TCR was sampled from a girl less than two years old with combined immunodeficiency, due to receive a stem cell transplant. The input for sequencing was PBMCs, taken before TCRalphabeta/CD19-depleted stem cell transplant.

CDR3 sequence (DNA): TGTGCCAGCAGTTACTCGTTTTTCCCTTTGGACGCCGACATGAACACTGAAGCTTTCTTT. This translates into CASSYSFFPLDADMNTEAFF. This sequence joins TRBV6-2 or TRBV6-3 and TRBJ1-1; D is ambiguous. The CDR3 is made up of 20 amino acids. CDR1 is MNHEY, CDR2 SVGEGT, per germline. Between the trimmed V and J ends, which lost 0 bases and 0 bases, there was a span of 23 bases.